The subject of this entry is one T cell receptor (beta chain). The target of this receptor is not known. Base qualities are missing; no much larger clone stands one base away. Other nucleotide sequences in the sample specify the same CDR3. V loses 0 bases, J loses 5 bases, and the germline ends lie 4 bases apart. CDR1 and CDR2 are drawn from the germline V gene (reference sequence): GTSNPN, SVGIG. The CDR3 has 11 amino acids, counting the end cysteine and phenylalanine. Only the CDR3 DNA stays, 33 bases, in frame from base 1. The immunoSEQ hsTCRB v3.0 assay was used at survey level resolution to sequence the TRB variable region. The target sequencing depth for TRB was roughly 35,000-55,000 T-cell genomes per sample. TRB libraries were pooled and sequenced on an Illumina MiSeq using a v3 150-cycle kit. On the authors' methods: Repertoire analysis ran in R within a reproducible Nextflow workflow covering QC, data transformation and analysis. LymphoSeq2, an R package for AIRR-Seq data exploration, was used to implement custom analyses. A few samples yielding fewer than 5000 total TRB sequences were excluded, leaving 188 analyzed HIV repertoires. Among the 180 to 200 retained HIV repertoires, 59 were collected before ART initiation and approximately 130 were collected after ART initiation. Repertoires were downsampled to 5000 TRB nucleotide sequences, with summary statistics averaged over 100 downsampling iterations. Only TRB sequences with CDR3 regions of at least seven amino acids were retained for analysis. A Shannon entropy-derived clonality score and the Gini coefficient were used to measure diversity. Repertoire networks linked the top 5000 CDR3 amino acid sequences whenever two sequences differed by an edit distance of one. GLIPH2 predicted antigen specificity groups and MHC restriction for TRB CDR3 amino acid sequences. To flag known CMV, EBV, HIV or tissue antigen associations, CDR3 amino acid sequences were matched against VDJdb and McPAS-TCR. Pre-ART, post-ART and control groups were compared with Wilcoxon signed-rank tests and Holm-Bonferroni correction. The source is immuneACCESS, and TCRdb retained only in-frame sequences with V and J called. Part of the clones is not carried over; for the studies checked, unresolved V genes explain less than half of this, and the remainder is unexplained. For V, J and clone size, that table is used; D and trimming come from the DNA. In all, the sample holds around 18,000 clones, and more than 65% of those were seen once. The top ten clonotypes cover 14% of the sample.

Inclusion was restricted to participants for whom at least one PBMC sample before ART initiation and at least two post-ART samples were available. Every participant with HIV received treatment in the United States of America. Before DNA extraction, cryopreserved samples of about 1-11 million PBMC were thawed and then washed. At the time of the earliest PBMC sample, participants with HIV were aged between roughly 20 and 54 years. Each participant contributed PBMC samples from 1-4 timepoints before ART initiation and 2-8 timepoints after ART initiation, with a median of 7 samples. Serial HIV viral load, CD4+ T-cell count, ART history and demographic data were obtained for every participant. Genomic DNA was extracted from unsorted PBMC with a Qiagen kit on a QIAcube, with processing performed in batches of 12 samples. The data stem from a study of long-term antiretroviral therapy in people with HIV (dated 2022 in TCRdb). Broadly, across the study: The earliest samples were collected approximately a decade before the 2015 WHO recommendation for immediate ART, a period when ART was typically delayed until CD4 counts fell. A retrospective serial study tested whether ART initiation and durable HIV suppression were associated with changes in peripheral blood TRB repertoire composition and diversity. The cohort contributed under 200 cryopreserved PBMC samples from 30 adults with confirmed HIV infection, collected serially over a mean of approximately 6 years (range 1-12). About 40% of the 30 participants with HIV were female. No cross-contamination during QIAcube processing turned up in test extractions that ran a monoclonal T-cell line alongside around 32 polyclonal samples.

Findings and caveats that apply to the study as a whole: Starting ART was linked to a significant rise in TRB diversity, yet even after long-term ART the diversity remained significantly lower than in transplant donor controls. Inferences about post-ART repertoire changes were limited because no data were available on ART adherence, viral resistance or therapy changes. Because cell numbers in pre-ART samples were limited, unsorted PBMC were profiled instead of sorted CD4+ and CD8+ T cells. Owing to limited PBMC availability, only the TCR beta chain was sequenced, without alpha chain pairing. Narrower CDR3 length ranges were observed in HIV repertoires than in controls, and an antigen-experienced repertoire with only a slight naive shift after ART was suggested by the network structure. Samples dated from the mid-2000s to the late 2010s, and the ART regimens used may be less effective than current ones. At every time point, the repertoire was dominated by expanded TRB clones first identified before ART initiation, although this dominance fluctuated and, in many PLHIV, declined after ART.

This clonotype was obtained from a woman aged 50 to 60 with HIV. The chain joins TRBV30 to TRBJ2-5, with the D gene too uncertain to name. Material: unsorted PBMCs, obtained 0.5 years before starting antiretroviral therapy. Read as DNA, the sequence is TGTGCCTGGAGTGTAAGGGAGACCCAGTACTTC. Its translation is CAWSVRETQYF.